The 2 T cell receptor beta chains given below trace back to one sample, sequenced in a study of blood T cell repertoires in COVID-19. The method was immunoSEQ multiplex PCR; TCRdb's version includes in-frame clones alone and lacks a portion of them. The sample holds about 100,000 clones, 70% to 90% seen once. The source material was peripheral blood. The source of these receptors is a man between 60 and 70 years old with acute or convalescent COVID-19.

The chain couples TRBV7-9 to TRBJ2-1, with TRBD1 identical over 10 bases. The germline V gene has CDR1 SEHNR and CDR2 FQNEAQ (reference sequence). This CDR3 is built from 14 residues. V was clipped by 7 bases and J by 4 bases; unmatched bases: 4. The CDR3 loop reads CASIGTGAYNEQFF. CDR3 nucleotides: TGTGCCAGCATCGGGACAGGGGCTTACAATGAGCAGTTCTTC.

The chain recombines TRBV13 with TRBJ1-1; the D gene is possibly TRBD1 (5 bases). Germline loops: CDR1 PRHDT, CDR2 FYEKMQ (reference sequence). V was clipped by 0 bases and J by 6 bases, with 17 bases between them. This CDR3 region has 16 residues. The CDR3 region is CASSLGAAGLGPEAFF. CDR3 in DNA: TGTGCCAGCAGCTTAGGCGCGGCAGGGTTGGGCCCTGAAGCTTTCTTT. Drawing the rest from reference TRBV13 and TRBJ1-1, the complete variable domain is AAGVIQSPRHLIKEKRETATLKCYPIPRHDTVYWYQQGPGQDPQFLISFYEKMQSDKGSIPDRFSAQQFSDYHSELNMSSLELGDSALYFCASSLGAAGLGPEAFFGQGTRLTVV.